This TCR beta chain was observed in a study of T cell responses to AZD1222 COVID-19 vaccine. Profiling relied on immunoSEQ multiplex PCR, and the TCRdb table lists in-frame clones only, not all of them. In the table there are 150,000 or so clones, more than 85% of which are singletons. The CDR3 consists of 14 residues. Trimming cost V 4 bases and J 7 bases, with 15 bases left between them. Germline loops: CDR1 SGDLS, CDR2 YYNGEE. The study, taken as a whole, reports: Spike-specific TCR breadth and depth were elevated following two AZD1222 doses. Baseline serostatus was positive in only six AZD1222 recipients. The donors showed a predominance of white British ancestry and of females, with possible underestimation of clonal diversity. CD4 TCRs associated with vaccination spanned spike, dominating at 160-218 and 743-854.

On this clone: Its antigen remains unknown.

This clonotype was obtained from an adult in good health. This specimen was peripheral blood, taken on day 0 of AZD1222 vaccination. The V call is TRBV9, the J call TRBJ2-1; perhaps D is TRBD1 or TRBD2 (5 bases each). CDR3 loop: CASSLQGWGNEQFF. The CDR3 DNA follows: TGTGCCAGCAGCTTGCAGGGATGGGGGAATGAGCAGTTCTTC.